This T cell receptor (beta chain) was captured by sequencing in a study of OX40 agonist ivuxolimab in advanced cancers. About the study: Treatment of patients was with ivuxolimab, an agonistic anti-OX40 (CD134) antibody. A mean age of approximately 58 years, range roughly 20 to 80, was recorded, and roughly 80% were male.

The method was immunoSEQ multiplex PCR; TCRdb's version includes in-frame clones alone and lacks a portion of them. This sample has around 93,000 clones, with 87% found just once. The germline V gene has CDR1 SGHRS and CDR2 YFSETQ. Trimming removed 0 bases from V and 4 bases from J, with 14 bases in between. The length of the CDR3 is 16 residues. Peripheral blood came from all dose cohorts at three timepoints. This chain joins TRBV5-1 and TRBJ2-1, with a tentative D call TRBD2 (6 bases). This TCR was sampled from an adult with an advanced solid tumor such as melanoma, head and neck, liver or kidney cancer. The sample was CD4+ or CD8+ T cells sorted from blood, taken in a trial of the OX40 agonist ivuxolimab. The CDR3 coding sequence is TGCGCCAGCAGCTTGGATACGGGGGAAAAGTACAATGAGCAGTTCTTC. Its protein product is CASSLDTGEKYNEQFF.